The rows below give T cell receptor beta chains drawn from one sample of a study of CD8 T cells in Susac syndrome. Via MiXCR, TCRdb re-called the immunoSEQ multiplex PCR reads, giving one row per CDR3 protein. This sample has some 130,000 distinct CDR3 sequences; around 96% occur once, and the top ten carry 0.09% to 0.15%. The sample taken for sequencing was CD4+ T cells from PBMCs. The receptors here all came from a human donor in good health. Each CDR3 is given with its conserved first and last residue. A D gene is named only where the DNA matches it firmly. Only some rows state a clone size, as once, few, many or a class for expanded clones.

>TRBJ2-7|-|-|TRBV18
CASSPGKTYEQYF
TGTGCCAGCTCACCAGGAAAAACCTACGAGCAGTACTTC
>TRBJ2-1|-|-|TRBV28
CASSLGKGVGTDEQFF
TGTGCCAGCAGCTTGGGGAAAGGGGTGGGTACGGATGAGCAGTTCTTC
>TRBJ1-5|-|once|TRBV6-1
CASNTGWGNQPQHF
TGTGCCAGCAATACAGGGTGGGGCAATCAGCCCCAGCATTTT
>TRBJ2-3|-|-|TRBV3-1
CASSPRGRHTQYF
TGTGCCAGCAGCCCGCGGGGAAGGCATACGCAGTATTTT
>TRBJ2-7|-|few|TRBV7-2
CASSLGQYEQYF
TGTGCCAGCAGCTTGGGGCAGTACGAGCAGTACTTC
>TRBJ2-7|TRBD1|-|TRBV3-1
CASSQLGQGAREQYF
TGTGCCAGCAGCCAACTTGGACAGGGGGCAAGGGAGCAGTACTTC
>TRBJ2-1|-|-|TRBV5-4
CASSFDSLNEQFF
TGTGCCAGCAGCTTCGACTCCCTCAATGAGCAGTTCTTC
>TRBJ2-5|-|-|TRBV3-1
CASSQLRDGETQYF
TGTGCCAGCAGCCAACTCCGGGATGGAGAGACCCAGTACTTC
>TRBJ2-1|-|-|TRBV6-2/TRBV6-3
CASTDGVSSYNEQFF
TGTGCCAGCACCGACGGGGTAAGCTCCTACAATGAGCAGTTCTTC
>TRBJ2-7|-|-|TRBV19
CASSRWEAAGEQYF
TGTGCCAGTAGTAGGTGGGAGGCTGCCGGGGAGCAGTACTTC
>TRBJ2-6|-|-|TRBV12-3/TRBV12-4
CASRLGSSGANVLTF
TGTGCCAGCAGGCTGGGGAGCTCTGGGGCCAACGTCCTGACTTTC
>TRBJ2-2|TRBD2|-|TRBV5-1
CASSLAGVGTGELFF
TGCGCCAGCAGCTTAGCGGGAGTGGGAACCGGGGAGCTGTTTTTT
>TRBJ1-3|-|-|TRBV7-9
CASSPPGRGNTIYF
TGTGCCAGCAGCCCCCCCGGTCGAGGAAACACCATATATTTT
>TRBJ2-3|TRBD2|-|TRBV12-3/TRBV12-4
CASSPGLVGDTQYF
TGTGCCAGCAGTCCAGGACTAGTGGGGGATACGCAGTATTTT
>TRBJ1-5|-|-|TRBV24-1
CATSDFVGQPQHF
TGTGCCACCAGTGATTTTGTTGGTCAGCCCCAGCATTTT
>TRBJ1-5|-|-|TRBV18
CASSPNLGAISNQPQHF
TGTGCCAGCTCACCGAATTTGGGGGCGATTAGCAATCAGCCCCAGCATTTT
>TRBJ2-7|TRBD2|-|TRBV11-2
CASSLEGGRVGEQYF
TGTGCCAGCAGCTTAGAGGGCGGGAGAGTGGGCGAGCAGTACTTC
>TRBJ2-5|-|-|TRBV2
CASRQGGSSQETQYF
TGTGCCTCCCGACAGGGAGGATCTTCTCAAGAGACCCAGTACTTC
>TRBJ2-7|-|-|TRBV30
CAWTPRGGWDEQYF
TGTGCCTGGACCCCAAGGGGGGGGTGGGACGAGCAGTACTTC
>TRBJ1-3|-|-|TRBV4-2
CASSQDRPGARSENTIYF
TGTGCCAGCAGCCAAGATCGCCCGGGGGCGAGATCTGAAAACACCATATATTTT
>TRBJ2-7|TRBD1|once|TRBV5-1
CASSDRAYEQYF
TGCGCCAGCAGCGACAGGGCCTACGAGCAGTACTTC
>TRBJ2-7|TRBD1|-|TRBV3-1
CASVASGGLYEQYF
TGTGCCAGCGTTGCCTCAGGGGGCCTCTACGAGCAGTACTTC
>TRBJ2-5|-|-|TRBV12-3/TRBV12-4
CASSTGTQSGTQYF
TGTGCCAGCAGCACCGGGACCCAGAGCGGGACCCAGTACTTC
>TRBJ2-1|TRBD1|-|TRBV3-1
CASSQTGTGVNEQFF
TGTGCCAGCAGCCAAACCGGGACAGGGGTCAATGAGCAGTTCTTC
>TRBJ2-4|TRBD1|-|TRBV7-2
CASSRLQGNIQYF
TGTGCCAGCAGTCGGCTACAGGGGAACATTCAGTACTTC
>TRBJ2-6|-|-|TRBV28
CATLRGDGANVLTF
TGTGCCACCCTCAGGGGAGATGGGGCCAACGTCCTGACTTTC
>TRBJ2-6|-|-|TRBV7-8
CASRGPGANVLTF
TGTGCCAGCAGGGGGCCTGGGGCCAACGTCCTGACTTTC
>TRBJ2-1|-|-|TRBV12-3/TRBV12-4
CASSSRTGDRYKQFF
TGTGCCAGCAGTTCCAGGACGGGGGATAGGTATAAGCAGTTCTTC
>TRBJ2-3|-|-|TRBV7-8
CASSLVLDAGQYF
TGTGCCAGCAGCTTAGTCCTGGACGCTGGGCAGTATTTT
>TRBJ2-1|-|once|TRBV5-1
CASSSPLGSNEQFF
TGCGCCAGCAGCTCCCCCCTTGGGTCCAATGAGCAGTTCTTC
>TRBJ2-6|TRBD1|-|TRBV12-3/TRBV12-4
CASTQRLGQGASSGANVLTF
TGTGCCAGCACCCAAAGGTTGGGACAGGGGGCTTCCTCTGGGGCCAACGTCCTGACTTTC
>TRBJ1-1|-|-|TRBV6-6
CASSYSVTEAFF
TGTGCCAGCAGTTACTCCGTGACTGAAGCTTTCTTT
>TRBJ2-7|-|-|TRBV27
CASNPPQQHPEQYF
TGTGCCAGCAACCCCCCGCAGCAACATCCGGAGCAGTACTTC
>TRBJ1-5|-|-|TRBV7-9
CASSPSEQPQHF
TGTGCCAGCAGCCCGTCGGAGCAGCCCCAGCATTTT
>TRBJ1-5|-|-|TRBV5-1
CASSPGSGGGNQPQHF
TGCGCCAGCAGCCCAGGGTCCGGGGGCGGCAATCAGCCCCAGCATTTT
>TRBJ2-5|-|-|TRBV5-1
CASSLAGSTTGETQYF
TGCGCCAGCAGCTTGGCCGGGAGCACTACCGGAGAGACCCAGTACTTC
>TRBJ2-7|-|-|TRBV10-3
CAISERGYEQYF
TGTGCCATCAGTGAGAGGGGGTACGAGCAGTACTTC
>TRBJ2-4|TRBD1|-|TRBV19
CASSTSPGQFLAKNIQYF
TGTGCCAGTAGCACCTCCCCGGGACAGTTTCTAGCCAAAAACATTCAGTACTTC
>TRBJ2-1|TRBD2|-|TRBV13
CASSLLAGDNEQFF
TGTGCCAGCAGCTTACTAGCGGGGGACAATGAGCAGTTCTTC
>TRBJ2-7|TRBD2|-|TRBV28
CASSSPSGSFYEQYF
TGTGCCAGCAGTTCTCCTAGCGGGAGCTTCTACGAGCAGTACTTC
>TRBJ2-6|-|-|TRBV6-1
CASSETAGANVLTF
TGTGCCAGCAGTGAAACAGCTGGGGCCAACGTCCTGACTTTC
>TRBJ2-7|-|-|TRBV2
CASSDTEVSYEQYF
TGTGCCAGCAGCGACACGGAGGTGTCGTACGAGCAGTACTTC
>TRBJ2-5|-|-|TRBV12-3/TRBV12-4
CASSLTGAEGAQYF
TGTGCCAGCAGTTTAACTGGGGCCGAGGGGGCCCAGTACTTC
>TRBJ2-3|-|-|TRBV24-1
CATSRDAGDTQYF
TGTGCCACCAGCAGGGATGCGGGAGATACGCAGTATTTT
>TRBJ2-1|TRBD1|-|TRBV10-2
CASGTELYNEQFF
TGCGCCAGCGGGACAGAACTCTACAATGAGCAGTTCTTC
>TRBJ1-5|TRBD1|-|TRBV6-5
CAEGTGRNQPQHF
TGTGCCGAAGGGACAGGGAGGAACCAGCCCCAGCATTTT
>TRBJ2-7|-|-|TRBV12-3/TRBV12-4
CASATSSSYEQYF
TGTGCCAGTGCGACTTCAAGCTCCTACGAGCAGTACTTC
>TRBJ2-1|-|-|TRBV5-4
CASSVQGANEQFF
TGTGCCAGCAGCGTCCAGGGAGCCAATGAGCAGTTCTTC
>TRBJ1-1|-|-|TRBV4-2
CASSQVGSVMNTEAFF
TGTGCCAGCAGCCAAGTGGGCAGCGTTATGAACACTGAAGCTTTCTTT
>TRBJ1-5|-|-|TRBV29-1
CSVGGDSSNQPQHF
TGCAGCGTAGGAGGAGACTCTAGCAATCAGCCCCAGCATTTT
>TRBJ2-7|-|once|TRBV30
CAWSVGRLQYF
TGTGCCTGGAGTGTAGGACGCCTGCAGTACTTC
>TRBJ2-1|-|-|TRBV28
CASSFRYNEQFF
TGTGCCAGCAGTTTCAGGTACAATGAGCAGTTCTTC
>TRBJ2-1|-|-|TRBV25-1
CASSELGPSYNEQFF
TGTGCCAGCAGTGAATTGGGGCCTTCCTACAATGAGCAGTTCTTC
>TRBJ1-4|-|-|TRBV14
CASSQGLVREKLFF
TGTGCCAGCAGCCAGGGGCTGGTTCGGGAAAAACTGTTTTTT
>TRBJ2-2|-|-|TRBV5-4
CASSLVEGTGELFF
TGTGCCAGCAGCTTGGTCGAGGGCACCGGGGAGCTGTTTTTT
>TRBJ1-2|-|-|TRBV20-1
CSAREPGTNYGYTF
TGCAGTGCTAGAGAACCCGGGACTAACTATGGCTACACCTTC
>TRBJ2-3|-|-|TRBV29-1
CSVDWGTDTQYF
TGCAGCGTTGATTGGGGCACAGATACGCAGTATTTT
>TRBJ2-6|TRBD2|-|TRBV24-1
CATSDPGGTGANVLTF
TGTGCCACCAGTGACCCGGGGGGGACTGGGGCCAACGTCCTGACTTTC